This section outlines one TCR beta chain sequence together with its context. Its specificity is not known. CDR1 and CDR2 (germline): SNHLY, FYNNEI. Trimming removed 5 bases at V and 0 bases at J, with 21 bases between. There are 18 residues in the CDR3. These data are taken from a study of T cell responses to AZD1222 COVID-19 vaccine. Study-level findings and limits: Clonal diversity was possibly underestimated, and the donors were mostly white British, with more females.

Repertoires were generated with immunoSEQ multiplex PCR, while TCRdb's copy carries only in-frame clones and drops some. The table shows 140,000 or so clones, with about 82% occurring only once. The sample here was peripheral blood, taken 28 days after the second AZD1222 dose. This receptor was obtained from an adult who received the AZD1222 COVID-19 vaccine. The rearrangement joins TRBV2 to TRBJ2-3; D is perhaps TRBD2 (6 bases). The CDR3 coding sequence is TGTGCCAGCAGTCTCCTGGGACTTGGGAAACAAAGCACAGATACGCAGTATTTT. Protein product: CASSLLGLGKQSTDTQYF.